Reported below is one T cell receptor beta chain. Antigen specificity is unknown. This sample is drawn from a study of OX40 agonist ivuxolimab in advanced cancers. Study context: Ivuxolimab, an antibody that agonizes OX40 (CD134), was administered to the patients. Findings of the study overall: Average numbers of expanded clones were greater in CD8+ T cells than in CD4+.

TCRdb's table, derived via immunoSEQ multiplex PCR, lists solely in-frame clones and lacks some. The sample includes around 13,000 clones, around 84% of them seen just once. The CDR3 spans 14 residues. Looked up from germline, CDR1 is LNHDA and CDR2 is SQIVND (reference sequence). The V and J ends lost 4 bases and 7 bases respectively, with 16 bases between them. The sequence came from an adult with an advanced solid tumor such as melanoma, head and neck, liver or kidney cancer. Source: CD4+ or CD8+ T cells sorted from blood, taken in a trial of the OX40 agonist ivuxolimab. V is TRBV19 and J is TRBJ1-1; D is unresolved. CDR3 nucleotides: TGTGCCAGTAGTAGAGCAGGAGGGATCCTTGAAGCTTTCTTT. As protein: CASSRAGGILEAFF.